This T cell receptor (beta chain) was documented in a study of T cells in Graves' hyperthyroidism and ophthalmopathy. Amplified TCR beta CDR3 regions came from RNA transcripts. First-round RT-PCR of the TCR CDR3 relied on the HTBI primer set. TCRdb used MiXCR to reprocess the multiplex PCR reads, holding one entry per CDR3 protein. The sample includes 660,000 or so distinct CDR3 sequences, 20% of them seen just once. The CDR3 is made up of 14 amino acids. From germline, CDR1 is SEHNR and CDR2 FQNEAQ (reference sequence). Trimming took 2 bases from V and 8 from J, leaving 15 bases between them. The sequenced sample was blood. The source of this sequence is a young man with Graves' ophthalmopathy. The chain carries TRBV7-9 and TRBJ1-1; D is possibly TRBD1 (6 bases). The CDR3: CASSLSTGSVEAFF. CDR3 coding DNA: TGTGCCAGCAGCTTAAGTACAGGGTCAGTCGAAGCTTTCTTT.